This T cell receptor beta chain was observed in a study of T-cell reconstitution after alpha-beta-depleted transplantation in children. Broader study findings: Newly produced T cells mostly accounted for T-cell counts and diversity one year post-transplant. Surviving recipient T cells and thymic progenitors produced the high day-60 TCRbeta diversity seen in some patients.

Comments on this clonotype: What it binds is not known.

Unique molecular identifiers featured in how the TCRbeta library was prepared. TCRdb reprocessed the PCR reads via MiXCR and lists one record per CDR3 protein. The profile covers more than 400,000 distinct CDR3 sequences, with about an eighth appearing a single time and less than 15% taken by the ten largest. Germline V gives CDR1 SGHRS, CDR2 YFSETQ. The V and J ends lost 0 bases and 8 bases respectively, with 11 bases between them. The CDR3 runs to 13 residues. This sequence originates from a female patient aged 2-9 years who had a stem cell transplant for aplastic anemia, so the T cells may come from the graft donor. The chain links TRBV5-1 to TRBJ1-1; D perhaps matches TRBD1 (6 bases). Sequenced here: PBMCs, mostly from graft donor cells, sampled 180 days after TCRalphabeta/CD19-depleted stem cell transplant. The CDR3 loop reads CASSLAAGAEAFF. The CDR3 DNA follows: TGCGCCAGCAGCTTGGCCGCAGGGGCCGAAGCTTTCTTT.